This T cell receptor beta chain is from a study of cytomegalovirus exposure and HLA in healthy donors (TCRdb year 2017). Looking at the study overall: An earlier analysis of 587 of the donors reported approximately 300 Gb of sequence data and 117 million unique TCR beta sequences obtained from about 200 million T cells. The study was designed to test whether signatures of past pathogen exposure could be identified by cataloging public T cell receptors. The later analysis used no new phenotypic data to find candidate immune exposures, relying instead on TCR beta sequences and their occurrence across donors. Donor age, sex, ethnicity and CMV serostatus were compiled together with the repertoire data. In an earlier analysis of around 540 of the donors, high-throughput TCR beta sequencing was used to judge whether each TCR beta V gene segment behaved as functional or pseudogenic. A later genetic analysis took genome-wide SNP genotypes for about 65% of the 666 donors and used that subset as a discovery cohort. To study patterns of TCR occurrence, a later analysis re-analyzed previously published TCR beta repertoires from 700 or so donors and added high-resolution HLA genotyping. The number of typed donors differed by locus: 629-630 for A, B, C, DRB1 and DQB1; roughly 510 for DQA1; around 610 for DPA1; and about 450 for DPB1. The genetic ancestry cluster associated with self-reported Caucasian donors included roughly four fifths of the approximately 410 genotyped donors. Across some 400 genotyped donors of the cohort, an average of roughly 230,000 unique TCR beta nucleotide sequences per donor were sequenced, and approximately 19% of those sequences were non-productive. The study profiled the T cell repertoires of fewer than 850 subjects by immunosequencing and related them to cytomegalovirus serostatus. Because of strong linkage in the cohort, 5 or 6 DR-DQ haplotypes were treated as single units for association and clustering. Besides the first cohort of roughly 640 subjects, a separate validation cohort made up of 120 different subjects was used. HLA typing included class I and class II loci at four-digit resolution. An early release that covered about 600 HLA-typed donors contained 250 to 350 gigabases of sequencing data and tens of millions of unique TCR sequences. To predict cytomegalovirus infection status, the study brought together high-throughput TCR immunosequencing, statistical association of individual TCRs with disease status, and machine learning. All discovery cohort repertoires had been generated using a single sequencing platform. Findings and caveats that apply to the study as a whole: While some public TCRs were present in many individuals, most TCR sequences turned up only very rarely across donors. The earlier analysis of some 540 of the donors excluded fewer than 20 rarely observed V segments, including chromosome 9 orphons, because counts were too low. Because the 87-base-pair reads could not distinguish some IMGT-functional V segments, including TRBV6-2 and TRBV6-3, those segments were excluded. Because some donors lacked HLA typing at each locus, the association tests relied only on the typed subset. In a later genetic analysis, fewer N-insertions in productive TCRs were reported among donors in an Asian-associated ancestry cluster than the roughly 670-donor mean. At a false discovery rate of 0.05, a later analysis linked 16,951 TCR beta sequences to specific HLA alleles. Sequencing depth was assumed to be roughly uniform across donors in the presence/absence analyses, though that assumption may not hold. In an earlier analysis of fewer than 750 of the donors, most TCR beta V segments were observed in productive rearrangements about 90% or about 30% of the time, broadly matching IMGT annotations. In both the original and validation cohorts, the classifier was reported to diagnose cytomegalovirus status with high specificity and sensitivity. The authors suggested that the approach could potentially be extended to other disease states and immunological phenotypes. When HLA alleles, especially DR and DQ, strongly co-occurred, attributing TCR associations to individual alleles was difficult. A group of highly shared sequence variants was considered likely to be a technical artifact of the sequencing pipeline. CMV serostatus was the only immune exposure information available for the cohort. A total of 150 or so TCR beta chains were listed by the study as associated with cytomegalovirus. A further reported finding was that TCR beta sequences accurately predicted the HLA-A and HLA-B alleles for most subjects in the first cohort. In a later genetic analysis, a missense DCLRE1C variant was associated with V-gene and J-gene trimming of TCR beta chains, and the association was replicated in an independent cohort. Correlated functional status among segregating V segments might reflect linkage disequilibrium, but an unknown experimental factor could not be ruled out. According to a later analysis, most CMV-associated TCR beta chains appeared to be HLA-restricted, and the HLA associations seemed to be driven largely by CMV exposure. In a later analysis, several top co-occurrence clusters were reported to appear linked to parvovirus B19, influenza, CMV and Epstein-Barr virus. A later analysis found that TCR association rates varied across HLA loci, with DRB1 alleles showing the most associated TCRs and HLA-C alleles the fewest. Only TCR beta chains were sequenced in this cohort, and the absence of alpha or paired-chain data limited detectable features. A later analysis found that HLA-associated TCR beta chains were more clonally expanded and had lower generation probabilities than equally common non-associated chains. In vitro tests confirmed that a few of the cytomegalovirus-associated TCR beta chains recognize cytomegalovirus antigens.

Points on this clone: Its antigen is still unknown. Base-call qualities are not available, and no considerably larger clone is one nucleotide away.

The V end gives up 2 bases and the J end 1 base, leaving 8 bases in the junction not matched to a gene. Via the germline V gene, CDR1 is SGHTS and CDR2 YDEGEE. Including cysteine and phenylalanine, the CDR3 has 17 amino acids. Only the CDR3 DNA is retained, 51 bases long and in frame from the first base. To prepare the library, the immunoSEQ multiplex PCR assay was applied. For the multiplex PCR, a mixture combining 60 forward primers for TCR Vbeta segments and 13 reverse primers for TCR Jbeta segments was used. Amplification of the CDR3 region of rearranged TCR beta genes was performed with a multiplex PCR assay on genomic DNA. On the Illumina HiSeq System, the amplified TCR beta libraries were sequenced as 87-base-pair reads. Processing in the source paper ran as follows. A later analysis counted about 82 million unique TCR beta chains across the 650 to 700 repertoires, and around 9.9 million of these chains were shared by at least two donors. Raw reads were error-corrected and collapsed into unique sequences by a nearest-neighbor algorithm in which closely related sequences were merged to remove PCR and sequencing errors. CDR3 sequences were aligned to IMGT reference sequences to assign V, D and J gene segments. For a sequence to be retained, a match of at least six nucleotides was required to both a V gene segment and a J gene segment. Rearrangements were called productive when the CDR3 lacked stop codons and stayed in frame with V and J; all others were non-productive. CDR3 was defined according to IMGT convention as the region running from the second conserved V-encoded cysteine to the conserved J-encoded phenylalanine. The earlier analysis of 500 to 650 of the donors excluded any sequence lacking an unambiguous match to a single V gene segment. In an earlier analysis of several hundred of the donors, V segments were called functional above 56.7% productive rearrangements and were called segregating when the between-donor standard deviation exceeded 5%. A statistical classification framework was developed to diagnose cytomegalovirus status using the catalog of TCR beta chain sequences. V and J gene assignment, in a later analysis, came from comparing TCR nucleotide sequences with IMGT/GENE-DB human TR gene sequences. The TCRdist pipeline was used in a later analysis to assign CDR3 sequences and most-parsimonious VDJ recombination scenarios. In a later analysis, each TCR beta chain was defined by its CDR3 amino acid sequence together with its V-gene family, and reads lacking a unique V-gene family were excluded. In a later analysis, 500 to 700 highly shared, low-generation-probability nucleotide sequences were removed to address suspected cross-contamination and a sequencing artifact. A later analysis calculated a clonal expansion index for each public chain from normalized within-repertoire ranks of inferred template counts. Generation probabilities in a later analysis came from a VDJ recombination model fitted to out-of-frame rearrangements, and those results were checked against IGoR. A later analysis scored TCR-TCR, TCR-HLA and TCR-CMV co-occurrence with hypergeometric tests, applying a repertoire-size bias correction to TCR pairs. To estimate false discovery rates, a later analysis permuted the HLA or CMV assignments 20 times. In a later analysis, co-occurring TCRs were grouped using DBSCAN, with TCRdist sequence similarity added in when clustering inside HLA-allele-positive subsets. Repertoires with fewer than 30,000 or more than 120,000 public chains, plus five repertoires with anomalous nucleotide sharing, were excluded from co-occurrence clustering. TCRdb took this table from immuneACCESS and kept in-frame rearrangements with V and J called. Such tables lack part of the clones; where checked against another copy, unresolved V genes explain under half of the gap, and the rest is unexplained. The V and J calls and clone size are taken from that table; D and trimming were inferred from the DNA. The table for this sample lists 150,000 to 200,000 clones; 80% of them were counted only once. The leading ten clones occupy roughly 1.1% of the sample.

In total, fewer than 750 healthy bone marrow donors made up the cohort. Cohort members were all nominally healthy when sampled, although unrecorded immune exposures were likely present. The donor tested CMV seronegative, placing the donor among the 352 seronegative members of the cohort. Every donor gave a peripheral blood sample, and the peripheral blood mononuclear cells from that sample were used for TCR beta sequencing. The Qiagen DNeasy Blood Extraction Kit was used to extract genomic DNA from the blood cell samples. The sample consisted of PBMCs. This sequence was found in a woman between 40 and 50 years old in good health and CMV-seronegative. The V gene is TRBV5-8 and the J gene is TRBJ2-5; 10 nucleotides in the junction match TRBD2. At the DNA level, the sequence is TGTGCCAGCAGCTTCCCCCTCGTAGCGGGGGGCCAAGAGACCCAGTACTTC. It codes for CASSFPLVAGGQETQYF.